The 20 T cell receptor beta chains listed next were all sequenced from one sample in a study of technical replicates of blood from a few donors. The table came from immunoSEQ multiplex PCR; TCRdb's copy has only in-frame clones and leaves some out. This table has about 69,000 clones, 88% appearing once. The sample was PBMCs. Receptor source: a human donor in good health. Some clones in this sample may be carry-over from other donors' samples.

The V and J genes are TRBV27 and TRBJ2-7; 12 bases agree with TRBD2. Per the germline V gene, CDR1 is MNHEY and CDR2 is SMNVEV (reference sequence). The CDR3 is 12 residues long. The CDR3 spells CALAGGLYEQYF. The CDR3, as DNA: TGTGCACTAGCGGGGGGTCTTTACGAGCAGTACTTC.

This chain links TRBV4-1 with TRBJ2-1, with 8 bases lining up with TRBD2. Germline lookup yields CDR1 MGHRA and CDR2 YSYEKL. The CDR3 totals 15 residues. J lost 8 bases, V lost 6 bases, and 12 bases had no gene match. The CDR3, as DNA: TGCGCCAGCAGACAAACCGGGGGGGGAAGTGATGAGCAGTTCTTC. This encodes CASRQTGGGSDEQFF.

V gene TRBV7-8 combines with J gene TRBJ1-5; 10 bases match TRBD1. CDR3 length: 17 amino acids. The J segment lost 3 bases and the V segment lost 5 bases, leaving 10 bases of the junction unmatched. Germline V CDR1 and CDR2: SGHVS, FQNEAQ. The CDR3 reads CASSPGRGQGINQPQHF. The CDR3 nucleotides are TGTGCCAGCAGCCCAGGGCGGGGACAGGGGATCAATCAGCCCCAGCATTTT.

The CDR3 nucleotides read TGCGCCAGCAGCCAAGGACTAGCGGGAGATTACGAGCAGTACTTC. Translating it yields CASSQGLAGDYEQYF. J is TRBJ2-7 and V is TRBV4-3, with 12 bases aligning to TRBD2. The V gene end was trimmed by 1 base and the J gene end by 4 bases; junction bases not matched to a gene: 2. Germline V gene data show CDR1 as LGHNA and CDR2 as YSLEER. This CDR3 spans 15 amino acids.

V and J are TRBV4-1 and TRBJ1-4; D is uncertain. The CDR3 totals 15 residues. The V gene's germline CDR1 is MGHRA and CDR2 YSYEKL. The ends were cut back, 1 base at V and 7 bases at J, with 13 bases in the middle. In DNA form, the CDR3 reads TGCGCCAGCAGCCAAGGAGTTCGGGTGGGTGAAAAACTGTTTTTT. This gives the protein CASSQGVRVGEKLFF.

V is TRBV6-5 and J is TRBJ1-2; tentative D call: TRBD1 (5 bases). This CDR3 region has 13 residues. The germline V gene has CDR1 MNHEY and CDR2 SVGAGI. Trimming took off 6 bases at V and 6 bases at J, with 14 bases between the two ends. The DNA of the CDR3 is TGTGCCAGCAGCCCGGCAGGGATTGATGGCTACACCTTC. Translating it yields CASSPAGIDGYTF.

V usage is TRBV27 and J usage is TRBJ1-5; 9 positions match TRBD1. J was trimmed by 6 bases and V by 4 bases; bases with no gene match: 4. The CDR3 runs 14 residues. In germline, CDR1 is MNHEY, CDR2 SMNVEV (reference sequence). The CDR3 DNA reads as TGTGCCAGCAGTTCACAGGGGGCTTTTCAGCCCCAGCATTTT. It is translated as CASSSQGAFQPQHF.

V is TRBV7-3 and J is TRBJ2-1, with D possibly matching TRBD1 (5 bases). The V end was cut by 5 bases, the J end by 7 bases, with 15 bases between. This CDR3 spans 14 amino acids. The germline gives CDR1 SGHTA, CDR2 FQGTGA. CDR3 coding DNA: TGTGCCAGCAGCCCAGTCGCAGGGCCTAATGAGCAGTTCTTC. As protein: CASSPVAGPNEQFF.

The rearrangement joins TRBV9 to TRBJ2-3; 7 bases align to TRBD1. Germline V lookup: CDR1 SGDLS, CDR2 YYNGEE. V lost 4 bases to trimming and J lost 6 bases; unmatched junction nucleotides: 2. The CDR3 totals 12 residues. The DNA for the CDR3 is TGTGCCAGCAGCCAGACAGGGGATACGCAGTATTTT. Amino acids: CASSQTGDTQYF.

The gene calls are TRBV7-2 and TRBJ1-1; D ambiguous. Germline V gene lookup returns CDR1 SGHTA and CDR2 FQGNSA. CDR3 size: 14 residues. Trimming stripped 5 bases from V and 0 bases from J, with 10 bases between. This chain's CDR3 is CASSITPMNTEAFF. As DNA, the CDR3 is TGTGCCAGCAGCATCACACCGATGAACACTGAAGCTTTCTTT.

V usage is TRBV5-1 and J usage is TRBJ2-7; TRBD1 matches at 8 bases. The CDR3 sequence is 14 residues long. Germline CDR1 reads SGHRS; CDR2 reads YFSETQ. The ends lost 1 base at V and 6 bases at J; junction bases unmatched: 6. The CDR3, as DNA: TGCGCCAGCAGCTTGCAGGGGGCGCTTCTCGAGCAGTACTTC. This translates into CASSLQGALLEQYF.

The CDR3 region is CASSEYAATSTDTQYF. CDR3 sequence (DNA): TGTGCCAGCAGTGAATACGCAGCGACTAGCACAGATACGCAGTATTTT. J is TRBJ2-3 and V is TRBV2, with D unresolved. CDR1 and CDR2 from the germline V gene are SNHLY and FYNNEI. The V and J ends lost 2 bases and 0 bases respectively, with 12 bases between them. This CDR3 is 16 amino acids long.

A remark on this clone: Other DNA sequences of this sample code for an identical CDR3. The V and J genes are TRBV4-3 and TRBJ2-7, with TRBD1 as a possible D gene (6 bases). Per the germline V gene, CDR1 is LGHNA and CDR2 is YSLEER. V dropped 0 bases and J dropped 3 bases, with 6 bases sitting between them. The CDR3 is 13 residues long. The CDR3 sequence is CASSQDRGYEQYF. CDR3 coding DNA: TGCGCCAGCAGCCAAGACAGGGGCTACGAGCAGTACTTC.

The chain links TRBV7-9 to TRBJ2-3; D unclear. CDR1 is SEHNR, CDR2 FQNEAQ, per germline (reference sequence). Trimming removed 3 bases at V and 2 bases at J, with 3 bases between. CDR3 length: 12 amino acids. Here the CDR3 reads CASSFSTDTQYF. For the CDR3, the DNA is TGTGCCAGCAGCTTCTCCACAGATACGCAGTATTTT.

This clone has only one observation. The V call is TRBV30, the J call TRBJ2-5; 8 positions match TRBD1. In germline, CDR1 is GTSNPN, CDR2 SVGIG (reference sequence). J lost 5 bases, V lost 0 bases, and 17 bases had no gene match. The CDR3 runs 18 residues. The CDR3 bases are TGTGCCTGGAGTGTACAGGGGGACAGCCTCTGGCAGTTGGAGACCCAGTACTTC. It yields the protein CAWSVQGDSLWQLETQYF.

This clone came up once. The CDR3 nucleotides read TGCGCCAGCAGCCAAGAAGGGACAGCAGGCCTCTACGAGCAGTACTTC. Residues: CASSQEGTAGLYEQYF. The chain employs TRBV4-3 and TRBJ2-7, with 7 bases matching TRBD1. The CDR3 totals 16 residues. With 0 bases clipped from V and 3 bases from J, the junction kept 8 bases outside the gene matches. Per germline, CDR1 LGHNA and CDR2 YSLEER.

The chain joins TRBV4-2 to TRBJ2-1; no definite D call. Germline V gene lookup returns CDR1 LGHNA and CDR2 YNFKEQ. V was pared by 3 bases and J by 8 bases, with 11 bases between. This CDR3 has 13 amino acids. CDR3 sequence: CASSQLSVDEQFF. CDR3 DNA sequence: TGTGCCAGCAGCCAGCTATCTGTGGATGAGCAGTTCTTC.

The CDR3 reads CASGLGGQTEAFF. The CDR3 DNA sequence: TGTGCTAGTGGTCTGGGAGGGCAGACTGAAGCTTTCTTT. V is TRBV12-5 and J is TRBJ1-1; D gene unclear. The germline V gene encodes CDR1 LGHNT and CDR2 FRNRAP. The V end was cut by 5 bases, the J end by 5 bases, with 12 bases between. CDR3 length: 13 amino acids.

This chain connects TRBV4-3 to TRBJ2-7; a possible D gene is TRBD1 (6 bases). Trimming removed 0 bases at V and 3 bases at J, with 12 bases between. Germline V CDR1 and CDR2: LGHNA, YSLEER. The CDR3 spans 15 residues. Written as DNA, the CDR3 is TGCGCCAGCAGCCAAGATAGGGGGTCCCTCTACGAGCAGTACTTC. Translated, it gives CASSQDRGSLYEQYF.

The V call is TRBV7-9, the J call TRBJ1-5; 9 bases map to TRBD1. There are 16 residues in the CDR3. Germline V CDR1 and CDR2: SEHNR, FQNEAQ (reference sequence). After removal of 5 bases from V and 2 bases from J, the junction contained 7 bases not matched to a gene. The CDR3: CASSPGQGEGNQPQHF. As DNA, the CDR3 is TGTGCCAGCAGCCCGGGACAGGGAGAGGGCAATCAGCCCCAGCATTTT.